One sample yielded the 30 T cell receptor beta chains listed below, sequenced in a study of cytomegalovirus exposure and HLA in healthy donors. Both 60 Vbeta primers and 13 Jbeta primers went into the PCR. Clones were read by immunoSEQ multiplex PCR, and TCRdb kept only the in-frame ones, dropping some. This table has fewer than 200,000 clones, under 85% appearing once. Specimen: PBMCs. These receptors all come from a human donor in good health.

The chain links TRBV30 to TRBJ1-2; 7 positions match TRBD1. The CDR3 has 12 residues. J lost 4 bases, V lost 4 bases, and 3 bases had no gene match. Germline V lookup: CDR1 GTSNPN, CDR2 SVGIG (reference sequence). CDR3 sequence: CAWTTGAYGYTF. The CDR3 coding sequence is TGTGCCTGGACTACAGGGGCCTATGGCTACACCTTC.

This sequence joins TRBV7-3 and TRBJ2-1; 12 nucleotides match TRBD2. Germline CDR1 and CDR2: SGHTA and FQGTGA. This CDR3 has 15 residues. V gave up 6 bases and J gave up 8 bases; unmatched junction bases: 8. The chain's CDR3 is CASRSGLAGEDEQFF. DNA of the CDR3: TGTGCCAGCAGATCGGGACTAGCGGGTGAAGATGAGCAGTTCTTC.

For this clone: The identical CDR3 is also encoded by other nucleotide sequences in the sample. The V and J genes are TRBV5-1 and TRBJ1-4; 7 bases fit TRBD1. The CDR3 consists of 14 residues. Germline CDR1 and CDR2: SGHRS and YFSETQ. With V trimmed by 0 bases and J by 5 bases, 1 base remained unmatched. The CDR3 here is CASSLGQGNEKLFF. The CDR3 nucleotides are TGCGCCAGCAGCTTGGGACAGGGAAATGAAAAACTGTTTTTT.

V is TRBV29-1 and J is TRBJ1-2; D not certain. V was trimmed by 0 bases and J by 8 bases, leaving 16 bases between them. Germline assignment: CDR1 SQVTM and CDR2 ANQGSEA. This CDR3 comprises 14 residues. CDR3 sequence: CSVEDPEERRGYTF. The DNA of the CDR3 is TGCAGCGTTGAAGATCCGGAGGAACGGCGAGGCTACACCTTC.

This clone has only a few counts. V and J are TRBV5-1 and TRBJ1-5, with D possibly matching TRBD1 (6 bases). Germline CDR1 is SGHRS and CDR2 is YFSETQ. The V and J ends lost 1 base and 7 bases respectively, with 9 bases between them. This CDR3 region has 13 residues. This chain's CDR3 is CASSLTRGQPQHF. The CDR3 DNA follows: TGCGCCAGCAGCTTGACCAGGGGCCAGCCCCAGCATTTT.

The V and J genes are TRBV6-5 and TRBJ1-1; D possibly corresponds to TRBD1 (6 bases). The V end lost 2 bases, the J end lost 9 bases, and 16 bases lay between the germline ends. CDR1 is MNHEY and CDR2 is SVGAGI in the germline V gene. This CDR3 has 14 amino acids. Here the CDR3 reads CASSYGQHGDKAFF. The DNA of the CDR3 is TGTGCCAGCAGTTACGGCCAACATGGGGACAAAGCTTTCTTT.

The J gene is TRBJ2-2, the V gene TRBV7-6; D not certain. Looked up from germline, CDR1 is SGHVS and CDR2 is FNYEAQ. Deletions cut 3 bases from V and 4 bases from J, with 12 bases between. This CDR3 region has 15 residues. CDR3 coding DNA: TGTGCCAGCAGCTTTTCCCCCCTCTCCACCGGGGAGCTGTTTTTT. Its protein product is CASSFSPLSTGELFF.

The chain combines TRBV27 with TRBJ2-5; possibly TRBD2 for D (5 bases). V lost 3 bases and J lost 4, with 12 bases in between. The CDR3 has 14 residues. CDR1 and CDR2 (germline): MNHEY, SMNVEV (reference sequence). CDR3 amino acids: CASSFLGVGETQYF. The CDR3 DNA sequence: TGTGCCAGCAGTTTTCTGGGAGTTGGAGAGACCCAGTACTTC.

DNA of the CDR3: TGCGCCAGCAGCCTAGGTGGACAGAGCACAGATACGCAGTATTTT. Its protein is CASSLGGQSTDTQYF. This chain uses TRBV4-1 with TRBJ2-3, with D tentatively TRBD1 (6 bases). V lost 4 bases and J 0 bases, leaving 11 bases between the germline ends. The CDR3 runs 15 residues. Germline lookup yields CDR1 MGHRA and CDR2 YSYEKL.

This sequence joins TRBV2 and TRBJ2-5; D gene unclear. V lost 5 bases, J lost 11 bases, and 15 bases lay in between. This CDR3 has 12 amino acids. The germline gives CDR1 SNHLY, CDR2 FYNNEI. The CDR3 coding sequence is TGTGCCAGCAGTAACAGCCGGTTTGGGCAGTACTTC. Its protein product is CASSNSRFGQYF.

The chain has TRBV19 and TRBJ1-4, with D hard to call. The CDR3 contains 15 residues. V was cut by 5 bases and J by 7 bases, with 17 bases left in between. CDR1 is LNHDA, CDR2 SQIVND, per germline (reference sequence). The CDR3 bases are TGTGCCAGTAGTGCCATTCGGAGGGAAATTGAAAAACTGTTTTTT. This codes for CASSAIRREIEKLFF.

This clone was seen more than once but under ten times. The gene calls are TRBV11-2 and TRBJ2-1, with 10 positions matching TRBD1. The germline V gene encodes CDR1 SGHAT and CDR2 FQNNGV. V trimming: 1 base; J trimming: 2 bases; junction bases outside the gene matches: 2. The CDR3 extends over 16 amino acids. The DNA of the CDR3 is TGTGCCAGCAGCTTAGGCGGGACAGGGGCCTACAATGAGCAGTTCTTC. Its translation is CASSLGGTGAYNEQFF.

This sequence joins TRBV5-1 and TRBJ2-2; D is possibly TRBD1 (5 bases). Trimming pared 3 bases from V and 4 bases from J, leaving 10 bases between. The CDR3 is made up of 14 amino acids. From germline, CDR1 is SGHRS and CDR2 YFSETQ. The CDR3 protein is CASSSGLSTGELFF. DNA of the CDR3: TGCGCCAGCAGCTCAGGGCTTTCCACCGGGGAGCTGTTTTTT.

J is TRBJ1-1 and V is TRBV6-5; D call uncertain. Trimming shortened V by 8 bases and J by 0 bases, and 7 bases separated the two germline ends. This CDR3 is built from 12 residues. Germline V gives CDR1 MNHEY, CDR2 SVGAGI. CDR3 in DNA: TGTGCCAGCTTTAGAGTGAACACTGAAGCTTTCTTT. Amino acid sequence: CASFRVNTEAFF.

This clone turned up a few times. The chain recombines TRBV9 with TRBJ1-1, with 7 bases aligning to TRBD1. The CDR3 sequence is 14 residues long. CDR1 SGDLS and CDR2 YYNGEE come from the germline V gene. V shed 3 bases and J 4 bases; nucleotides not matched to a gene: 6. This chain's CDR3 is CASSDGTALTEAFF. In DNA, the CDR3 is TGTGCCAGCAGCGATGGGACAGCGCTCACTGAAGCTTTCTTT.

This chain joins TRBV5-4 and TRBJ2-3; perhaps TRBD2 as D (6 bases). With 0 bases removed from V and 5 bases from J, the gap between germline ends came to 16 bases. Germline assignment: CDR1 SGHNT and CDR2 YYREEE (reference sequence). CDR3 length: 16 residues. This chain's CDR3 is CASSLAGGGIEDTQYF. Written as DNA, the CDR3 is TGTGCCAGCAGCTTGGCCGGGGGTGGTATTGAAGATACGCAGTATTTT.

The chain joins TRBV7-2 to TRBJ2-1, with a tentative D call TRBD2 (5 bases). V shed 5 bases and J shed 10 bases, with 15 bases lying between them. The CDR3 has 13 amino acids. Germline lookup yields CDR1 SGHTA and CDR2 FQGNSA. In nucleotides, the CDR3 is TGTGCCAGCAGCCCGCGGGTCCGAGGGGAGCAGTTCTTC. Translated: CASSPRVRGEQFF.

The CDR3 DNA is TGTGCCAGCACCTCATCTAGGACAGAGAGCTCCTACAATGAGCAGTTCTTC. Residues: CASTSSRTESSYNEQFF. V is TRBV7-8 and J is TRBJ2-1, with a possible D match to TRBD1 (6 bases). CDR1 is SGHVS and CDR2 is FQNEAQ in the germline V gene. V lost 7 bases, J lost 0 bases, and 19 bases lay in between. The CDR3 sequence is 17 residues long.

V and J are TRBV19 and TRBJ2-2; a possible D gene is TRBD2 (5 bases). V lost 7 bases, J lost 0 bases, and 9 bases lay in between. Germline V lookup: CDR1 LNHDA, CDR2 SQIVND (reference sequence). The CDR3 is made up of 14 amino acids. CDR3 sequence reads: CASKTGTNTGELFF. CDR3 in DNA: TGTGCCAGTAAGACGGGGACGAACACCGGGGAGCTGTTTTTT.

J is TRBJ2-7 and V is TRBV11-2; perhaps TRBD2 as D (8 bases). Germline lookup yields CDR1 SGHAT and CDR2 FQNNGV. The CDR3 is 14 amino acids. Trimming stripped 4 bases from V and 7 bases from J, with 17 bases between. Here the CDR3 DNA reads TGTGCCAGCAGCTGGAGTAGCGGGGACAGAGAGCAGTACTTC. Its translation: CASSWSSGDREQYF.

The CDR3 sequence is CATSRDQGNYEQYF. The CDR3 DNA reads as TGTGCCACCAGCAGAGATCAGGGGAATTACGAGCAGTACTTC. The chain joins TRBV15 to TRBJ2-7; weak D call: TRBD1 (6 bases). Per germline, CDR1 LNHNV and CDR2 YYDKDF (reference sequence). V gave up 0 bases and J gave up 4 bases, with 10 bases separating them. CDR3 length: 14 amino acids.

This chain joins TRBV4-1 and TRBJ1-3; perhaps TRBD1 as D (5 bases). CDR1 and CDR2 (germline): MGHRA, YSYEKL. V was pared by 1 base and J by 0 bases, with 10 bases between. There are 16 residues in the CDR3. The CDR3 DNA sequence: TGCGCCAGCAGCCAAGGACCCAGGGACTCTGGAAACACCATATATTTT. It translates to CASSQGPRDSGNTIYF.

This clone was counted a few times. The chain recombines TRBV7-9 with TRBJ2-1; no firm D call. The germline gives CDR1 SEHNR, CDR2 FQNEAQ (reference sequence). The CDR3 extends over 15 amino acids. With 6 bases removed from V and 6 bases from J, the gap between germline ends came to 18 bases. The CDR3 nucleotides are TGTGCCAGCAGGACAAACTCTTACCTATCCAATGAGCAGTTCTTC. This gives the protein CASRTNSYLSNEQFF.

This chain uses TRBV4-2 with TRBJ2-1, with 9 bases identical to TRBD2. The germline gives CDR1 LGHNA, CDR2 YNFKEQ. The CDR3 has 16 amino acids. Unmatched junction bases numbered 6, after V lost 1 base and J lost 5 bases. This CDR3 is CASSQVLGGGDNEQFF. Here the CDR3 DNA reads TGTGCCAGCAGCCAAGTCCTTGGCGGGGGGGACAATGAGCAGTTCTTC.

The CDR3 sequence is CASSGNSGAYEQYF. DNA of the CDR3: TGCGCCAGCAGTGGAAATAGCGGGGCCTACGAGCAGTACTTC. The chain uses TRBV10-1 and TRBJ2-7; 8 bases match TRBD2. This CDR3 has 14 amino acids. V was clipped by 4 bases and J by 2 bases; unmatched bases: 4. The germline V gene encodes CDR1 WNHNN and CDR2 SYGVQD (reference sequence).

The V gene is TRBV6-6, the J gene TRBJ1-1; 7 positions match TRBD1. Germline values: CDR1 MNHNY, CDR2 SVGAGI (reference sequence). The V gene end was trimmed by 0 bases and the J gene end by 4 bases; junction bases not matched to a gene: 2. The CDR3 sequence is 14 residues long. CDR3 nucleotides: TGTGCCAGCAGTTACTCCCCAGGGGGCACTGAAGCTTTCTTT. Translated: CASSYSPGGTEAFF.

In this sample, this clone turned up a few times. The chain uses TRBV25-1 and TRBJ2-2; 7 nucleotides align to TRBD1. Germline lookup yields CDR1 MGHDK and CDR2 SYGVNS. The J segment lost 3 bases and the V segment lost 5 bases, leaving 12 bases of the junction unmatched. The CDR3 length is 17 residues. The CDR3 nucleotides are TGTGCCAGCAGTCTCCGACAGGGCGGTTTGGACACCGGGGAGCTGTTTTTT. Translating it yields CASSLRQGGLDTGELFF.

Worth noting for this clone: Relative to the germline gene, one junction end is altered; a read error may explain this. V usage is TRBV7-9 and J usage is TRBJ1-2; 9 nucleotides agree with TRBD1. Germline lookup yields CDR1 SEHNR and CDR2 FQNEAQ (reference sequence). The CDR3 runs to 12 residues. In nucleotides, the CDR3 is TGTTCCAGCAGCTGGACAGGGGAGGGCTACACCTTC. Protein: CSSSWTGEGYTF.

The gene calls are TRBV2 and TRBJ1-5, with TRBD1 identical over 7 bases. The CDR3 is 14 residues long. Germline trimming cut 6 bases from V and 0 bases from J; bases unmatched to any gene: 2. Germline V CDR1 and CDR2: SNHLY, FYNNEI. CDR3 DNA sequence: TGTGCCAGCAGGGGACAGTATAGCAATCAGCCCCAGCATTTT. Its translation: CASRGQYSNQPQHF.

This chain links TRBV7-6 with TRBJ1-2; D is ambiguous. V dropped 2 bases and J dropped 7 bases, with 11 bases sitting between them. CDR1 is SGHVS, CDR2 FNYEAQ, per germline. The CDR3 sequence is 13 residues long. As DNA, the CDR3 is TGTGCCAGCAGCTTAAACGAGGACTCTGGCTACACCTTC. It specifies CASSLNEDSGYTF.